A selection of T cell receptor beta chains follows, all from one sample in a study of T-cell reconstitution after alpha-beta-depleted transplantation in children. Using its own MiXCR run on the PCR reads, TCRdb lists one record per CDR3 protein. The table shows hundreds of thousands of distinct CDR3 sequences, with approximately 15% occurring only once. The starting material was PBMCs, mostly from graft donor cells, obtained 360 days after TCRalphabeta/CD19-depleted stem cell transplant. All receptors derive from a male patient aged 10 to 17 who had a stem cell transplant for acute lymphoblastic leukemia, so the T cells may come from the graft donor. CDR3s include the opening cysteine and the closing phenylalanine or tryptophan. The D gene is left open where the match is weak. Rows give clone size only sometimes, using once, few, many, or a class for an expanded clone.

CDR3aa	CDR3nt	abundance	d_gene	j_gene	v_gene
CASSEMGQETQYF	TGTGCCAGCAGTGAAATGGGTCAAGAGACCCAGTACTTC	many	-	TRBJ2-5	TRBV25-1
CASQHPGLANTGELFF	TGCGCCAGCCAGCACCCGGGACTAGCGAACACCGGGGAGCTGTTTTTT	-	TRBD2	TRBJ2-2	TRBV5-1
CASSLVAGPGELFF	TGCGCCAGCAGCTTGGTGGCGGGACCCGGGGAGCTGTTTTTT	many	-	TRBJ2-2	TRBV5-1
CASSSGLAGGYEQFF	TGTGCCAGCAGCTCCGGACTAGCGGGAGGATATGAGCAGTTCTTC	few	TRBD2	TRBJ2-1	TRBV5-8
CASSSGGAISYEQYF	TGTGCCAGCAGTTCCGGGGGCGCCATCTCCTACGAGCAGTACTTC	few	-	TRBJ2-7	TRBV27
CASSLHTANTGELFF	TGCGCCAGCAGTTTACACACTGCGAACACCGGGGAGCTGTTTTTT	-	-	TRBJ2-2	TRBV5-1
CASSDYFSGRSTYEQYF	TGTGCCAGCAGCGACTACTTTAGCGGGAGGAGTACCTACGAGCAGTACTTC	-	TRBD2	TRBJ2-7	TRBV4-2
CASSLFVRDEQYF	TGCGCCAGCAGCTTGTTTGTCCGCGACGAGCAGTACTTC	-	-	TRBJ2-7	TRBV5-1
CASSPRGFLRRDTQYF	TGTGCCAGCAGCCCCAGGGGTTTCCTCCGCAGAGATACGCAGTATTTT	few	-	TRBJ2-3	TRBV27
CASSLGGLEVYNEQFF	TGTGCCAGCAGCTTAGGAGGACTAGAGGTATACAATGAGCAGTTCTTC	few	TRBD2	TRBJ2-1	TRBV11-3
CATSDFANEQFF	TGTGCCACCAGTGATTTCGCGAATGAGCAGTTCTTC	many	-	TRBJ2-1	TRBV24-1
CASSQTATGLGTGELFF	TGCGCCAGCAGCCAAACGGCTACAGGGCTGGGCACCGGGGAGCTGTTTTTT	-	-	TRBJ2-2	TRBV4-1
CASSTQPGRFSTGELFF	TGTGCCAGCAGCACCCAGCCCGGGAGATTCTCTACCGGGGAGCTGTTTTTT	few	-	TRBJ2-2	TRBV7-2
CASSLVEDRSGETQYF	TGTGCCAGCAGCTTAGTCGAGGACAGGTCGGGGGAGACCCAGTACTTC	-	TRBD1	TRBJ2-5	TRBV7-2
CASSFPAGANVLTF	TGTGCCAGCAGTTTTCCCGCTGGGGCCAACGTCCTGACTTTC	many	-	TRBJ2-6	TRBV12-3/TRBV12-4
CASSYSGGQFYEQYF	TGTGCCAGCAGTTACTCGGGGGGACAATTCTACGAGCAGTACTTC	-	-	TRBJ2-7	TRBV6-2/TRBV6-3
CVSSSPGQGGSYEQYF	TGTGTCAGCAGCTCGCCGGGACAGGGGGGTAGCTACGAGCAGTACTTC	-	TRBD1	TRBJ2-7	TRBV7-2
CAISESGGAAKNIQYF	TGTGCCATCAGTGAGTCGGGGGGGGCGGCCAAAAACATTCAGTACTTC	many	-	TRBJ2-4	TRBV10-3
CASSGSGVSGTGELFF	TGTGCCAGCAGCGGTAGTGGGGTGTCGGGCACCGGGGAGCTGTTTTTT	few	-	TRBJ2-2	TRBV9
CASSEPGTGDEQYF	TGTGCCAGCAGTGAGCCCGGGACAGGGGACGAGCAGTACTTC	-	TRBD1	TRBJ2-7	TRBV6-1
CASSHQEAYNEQFF	TGTGCCAGCAGTCATCAGGAGGCCTACAATGAGCAGTTCTTC	-	-	TRBJ2-1	TRBV7-8
CASSLVWQGAYNEQFF	TGCGCCAGCAGCTTGGTATGGCAGGGGGCATACAATGAGCAGTTCTTC	few	TRBD1	TRBJ2-1	TRBV5-1
CASSLSGSEAFF	TGTGCCAGCAGTTTAAGTGGGTCCGAAGCTTTCTTT	many	-	TRBJ1-1	TRBV12-3/TRBV12-4
CSARQGEAGRLHTGELFF	TGCAGTGCAAGACAGGGTGAGGCGGGAAGGTTACACACCGGGGAGCTGTTTTTT	-	-	TRBJ2-2	TRBV20-1
CASSPPTLGGEQFF	TGTGCCAGCAGCCCACCGACCCTGGGAGGTGAGCAGTTCTTC	few	-	TRBJ2-1	TRBV7-9
CSAERIRGAKNIQYF	TGCAGTGCTGAGCGGATCCGCGGGGCCAAAAACATTCAGTACTTC	-	-	TRBJ2-4	TRBV20-1
CASSQDPLTSSSTDTQYF	TGCGCCAGCAGCCAAGATCCCCTGACTAGCAGCAGCACAGATACGCAGTATTTT	-	TRBD2	TRBJ2-3	TRBV4-1
CASSYPPGHPAETQYF	TGTGCCAGCAGTTACCCGCCCGGACACCCTGCGGAGACCCAGTACTTC	-	-	TRBJ2-5	TRBV6-5
CASSGSFGTSASYNEQFF	TGTGCCAGCAGTGGAAGCTTCGGGACATCGGCCTCCTACAATGAGCAGTTCTTC	-	-	TRBJ2-1	TRBV25-1
CASSEAPGQVYGYTF	TGTGCCAGCAGTGAAGCACCGGGACAGGTCTATGGCTACACCTTC	few	TRBD1	TRBJ1-2	TRBV6-1
CASSPAGVKQFF	TGTGCCAGTAGTCCAGCGGGAGTTAAGCAGTTCTTC	-	TRBD2	TRBJ2-1	TRBV19
CASSAALAGGFGEQYF	TGTGCCAGCAGCGCGGCACTAGCGGGAGGCTTTGGCGAGCAGTACTTC	-	TRBD2	TRBJ2-7	TRBV9
CASSLALTRDSNQPQHF	TGTGCCAGCAGCTTAGCGCTAACCAGGGATAGCAATCAGCCCCAGCATTTT	-	-	TRBJ1-5	TRBV7-2
CASSSPSEQYF	TGTGCCAGCAGTTCCCCGAGCGAGCAGTACTTC	few	-	TRBJ2-7	TRBV27
CASSESSSARYEQYF	TGCGCCAGCAGTGAGTCGAGCAGCGCCCGCTACGAGCAGTACTTC	few	-	TRBJ2-7	TRBV10-1
CASRTFRDGSNQPQHF	TGTGCCAGTAGGACTTTCCGGGACGGTAGCAATCAGCCCCAGCATTTT	-	-	TRBJ1-5	TRBV19
CASSLGQSSYEQYF	TGCGCCAGCAGCTTGGGCCAGAGCTCCTACGAGCAGTACTTC	many	-	TRBJ2-7	TRBV5-1
CASNLEVAGVSPLHF	TGTGCCAGTAATCTTGAAGTGGCAGGGGTTTCACCCCTCCACTTT	few	-	TRBJ1-6	TRBV19
CASSEATSGRAYEQYF	TGTGCCAGCAGTGAGGCAACTAGCGGGAGGGCCTACGAGCAGTACTTC	few	TRBD2	TRBJ2-7	TRBV6-1
CASSLYTEAFF	TGTGCCAGCAGTTTATACACTGAAGCTTTCTTT	many	-	TRBJ1-1	TRBV12-3/TRBV12-4
CASSYPYYGYTF	TGTGCCAGCAGTTACCCCTACTATGGCTACACCTTC	few	-	TRBJ1-2	TRBV11-2
CSTPERGPSYNEQFF	TGCAGCACCCCCGAAAGGGGACCCTCCTACAATGAGCAGTTCTTC	many	-	TRBJ2-1	TRBV29-1
CASSQLAGGLKNIQYF	TGTGCCAGCAGCCAGCTAGCGGGAGGGCTTAAAAACATTCAGTACTTC	few	TRBD2	TRBJ2-4	TRBV3-1
CSARGTSGSFDEQFF	TGCAGTGCTAGGGGGACTAGCGGGAGTTTTGATGAGCAGTTCTTC	-	TRBD2	TRBJ2-1	TRBV20-1
CASSLGPMQYF	TGTGCCAGCAGCCTCGGACCAATGCAGTACTTC	-	-	TRBJ2-4	TRBV12-3/TRBV12-4
CSVVDSTRYNEQFF	TGCAGCGTAGTCGACTCTACGCGGTACAATGAGCAGTTCTTC	few	-	TRBJ2-1	TRBV29-1
CASSPFWGETQYF	TGTGCCAGCAGCCCGTTTTGGGGGGAGACCCAGTACTTC	-	-	TRBJ2-5	TRBV7-3
CASSQGKITDTQYF	TGTGCCAGCAGCCAAGGCAAGATCACAGATACGCAGTATTTT	few	-	TRBJ2-3	TRBV3-1
CSASGLADTDTQYF	TGCAGTGCTAGCGGACTAGCGGACACAGATACGCAGTATTTT	-	TRBD2	TRBJ2-3	TRBV20-1
CSAPGAETQYF	TGCAGTGCTCCAGGGGCAGAGACCCAGTACTTC	-	-	TRBJ2-5	TRBV20-1
CSVQGTFDSPLHF	TGCAGCGTGCAGGGTACCTTCGATTCACCCCTCCACTTT	-	-	TRBJ1-6	TRBV29-1
CASSLAGRKIQETQYF	TGCGCCAGCAGCTTGGCCGGGCGAAAGATCCAAGAGACCCAGTACTTC	-	-	TRBJ2-5	TRBV5-1